This T cell receptor beta chain stems from a study of blood T cell repertoires in COVID-19. Study background: Sample material is recorded as cDNA or gDNA derived from T cells, B-cell-depleted T cells, or PBMCs.

As processed by the authors: It was from reference gene primer amplification that nucleated cell counts were estimated. Using immunoSEQ multiplex PCR, the repertoire was profiled, and TCRdb retains in-frame clones only, with some absent. The DNA was the basis for D and trimming; V, J and clone size are from that table. The sample carries 250,000 to 350,000 clones, 75% to 95% recorded once. The table lists this clone with a count of one. CDR1 and CDR2 from the germline V gene are GTSNPN and SVGIG (reference sequence). This CDR3 comprises 14 residues. Trimming at V came to 5 bases and at J to 6 bases, leaving 7 bases not matched to a gene.

The sample consisted of peripheral blood. The J gene is TRBJ2-3, the V gene TRBV30; 11 bases are a match to TRBD2. The sequence came from a woman aged 25 to 39 with COVID-19, enrolled during active disease. The CDR3 DNA reads as TGTGCCTGGGGCGTAGCGGGAGGGCCGGATACGCAGTATTTT. Amino acid sequence: CAWGVAGGPDTQYF. The variable domain in full, completed from reference TRBV30 and TRBJ2-3, reads SQTIHQWPATLVQPVGSPLSLECTVEGTSNPNLYWYRQAAGRGLQLLFYSVGIGQISSEVPQNLSASRPQDRQFILSSKKLLLSDSGFYLCAWGVAGGPDTQYFGPGTRLTVL.